This entry features one T cell receptor (beta chain) sequence. The antigen remains unidentified. This sample was included in a study of T cell responses to AZD1222 COVID-19 vaccine. General study findings and limits: Most donors were white British and more were female, and clonal diversity was possibly underestimated. None of the repertoires were sampled until the peak T cell response had passed.

Here immunoSEQ multiplex PCR was the method, and the copy in TCRdb shows in-frame clones only, minus some. The sample records about 120,000 clones, 92% being singletons. Germline lookup yields CDR1 SEHNR and CDR2 FQNEAQ (reference sequence). V lost 2 bases to trimming and J lost 2 bases, with 6 bases between them. The CDR3 totals 13 residues. The chain is built from TRBV7-9 and TRBJ2-5, with D uncertain. The TCR comes from an adult in good health. Sample: peripheral blood, taken on day 0 of AZD1222 vaccination. The DNA of the CDR3 is TGTGCCAGCAGCTTACCCCCGCAAGAGACCCAGTACTTC. It specifies CASSLPPQETQYF.